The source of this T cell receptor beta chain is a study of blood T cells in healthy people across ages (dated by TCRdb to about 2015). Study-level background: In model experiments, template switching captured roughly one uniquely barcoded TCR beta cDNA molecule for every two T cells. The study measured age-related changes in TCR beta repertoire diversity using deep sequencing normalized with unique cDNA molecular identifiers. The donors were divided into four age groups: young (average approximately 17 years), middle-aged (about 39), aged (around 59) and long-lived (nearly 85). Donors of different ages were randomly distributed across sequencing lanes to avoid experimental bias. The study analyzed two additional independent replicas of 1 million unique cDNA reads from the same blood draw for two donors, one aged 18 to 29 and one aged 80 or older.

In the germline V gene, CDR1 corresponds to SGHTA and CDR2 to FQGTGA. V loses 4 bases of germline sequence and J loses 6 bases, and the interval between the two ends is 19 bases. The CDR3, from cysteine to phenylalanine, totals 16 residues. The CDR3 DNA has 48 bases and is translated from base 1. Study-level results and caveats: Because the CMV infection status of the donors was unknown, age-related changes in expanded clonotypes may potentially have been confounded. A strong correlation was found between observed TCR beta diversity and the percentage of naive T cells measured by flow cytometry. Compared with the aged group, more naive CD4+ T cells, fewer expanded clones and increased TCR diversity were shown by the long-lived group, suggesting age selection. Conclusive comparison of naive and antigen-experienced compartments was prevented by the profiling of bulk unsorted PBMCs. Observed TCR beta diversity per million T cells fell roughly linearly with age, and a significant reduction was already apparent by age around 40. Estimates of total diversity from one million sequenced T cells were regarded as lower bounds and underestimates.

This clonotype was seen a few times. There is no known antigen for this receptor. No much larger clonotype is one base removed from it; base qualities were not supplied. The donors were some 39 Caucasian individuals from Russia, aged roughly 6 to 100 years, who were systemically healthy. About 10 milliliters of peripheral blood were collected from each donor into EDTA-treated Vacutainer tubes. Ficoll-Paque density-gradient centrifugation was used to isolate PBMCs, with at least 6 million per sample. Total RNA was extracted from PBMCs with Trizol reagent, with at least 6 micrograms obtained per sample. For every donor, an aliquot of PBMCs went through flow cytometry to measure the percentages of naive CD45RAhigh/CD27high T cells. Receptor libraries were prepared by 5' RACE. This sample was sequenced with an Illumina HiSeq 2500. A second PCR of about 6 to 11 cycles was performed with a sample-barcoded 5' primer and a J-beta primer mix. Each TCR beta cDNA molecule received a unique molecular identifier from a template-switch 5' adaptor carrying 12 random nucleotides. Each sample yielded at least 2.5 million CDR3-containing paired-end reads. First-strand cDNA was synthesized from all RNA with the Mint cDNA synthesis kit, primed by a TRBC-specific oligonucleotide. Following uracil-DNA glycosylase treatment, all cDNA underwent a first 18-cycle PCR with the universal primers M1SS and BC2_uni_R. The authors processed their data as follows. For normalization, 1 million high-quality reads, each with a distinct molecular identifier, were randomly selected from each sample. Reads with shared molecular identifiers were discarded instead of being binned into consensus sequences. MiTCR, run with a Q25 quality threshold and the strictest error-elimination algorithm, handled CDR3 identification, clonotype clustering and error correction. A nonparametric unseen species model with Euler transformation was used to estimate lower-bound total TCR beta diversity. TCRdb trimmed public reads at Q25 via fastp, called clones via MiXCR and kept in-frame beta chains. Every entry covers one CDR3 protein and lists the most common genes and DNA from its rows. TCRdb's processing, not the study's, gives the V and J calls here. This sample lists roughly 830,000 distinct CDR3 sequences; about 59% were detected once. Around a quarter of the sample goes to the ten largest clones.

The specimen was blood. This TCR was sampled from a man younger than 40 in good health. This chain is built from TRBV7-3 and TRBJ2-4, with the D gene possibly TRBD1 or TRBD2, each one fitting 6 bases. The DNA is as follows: TGTGCCAGCAGCTCCACCGACACGGGGGCTGGAAACATTCAGTACTTC. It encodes CASSSTDTGAGNIQYF.